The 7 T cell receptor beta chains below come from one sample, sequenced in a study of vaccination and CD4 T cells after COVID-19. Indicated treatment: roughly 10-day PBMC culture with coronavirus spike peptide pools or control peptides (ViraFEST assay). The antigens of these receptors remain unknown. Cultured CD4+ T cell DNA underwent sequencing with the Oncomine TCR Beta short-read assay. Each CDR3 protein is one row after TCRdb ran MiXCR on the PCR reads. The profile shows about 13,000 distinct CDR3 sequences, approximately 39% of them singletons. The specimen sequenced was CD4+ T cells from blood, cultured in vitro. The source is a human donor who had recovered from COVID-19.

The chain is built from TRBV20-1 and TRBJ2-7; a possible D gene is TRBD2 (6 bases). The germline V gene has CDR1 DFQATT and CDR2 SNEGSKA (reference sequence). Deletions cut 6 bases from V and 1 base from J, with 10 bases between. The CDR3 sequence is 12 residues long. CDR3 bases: TGCAGTGCCACCGGGACTTCCTACGAGCAGTACTTC. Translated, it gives CSATGTSYEQYF.

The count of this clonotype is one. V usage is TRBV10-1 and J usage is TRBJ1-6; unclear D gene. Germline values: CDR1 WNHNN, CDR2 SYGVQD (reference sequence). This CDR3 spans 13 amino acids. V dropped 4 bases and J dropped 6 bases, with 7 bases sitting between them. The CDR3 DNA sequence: TGCGCCAGCAGTGCAGGACTTAATTCACCCCTCCACTTT. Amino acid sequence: CASSAGLNSPLHF.

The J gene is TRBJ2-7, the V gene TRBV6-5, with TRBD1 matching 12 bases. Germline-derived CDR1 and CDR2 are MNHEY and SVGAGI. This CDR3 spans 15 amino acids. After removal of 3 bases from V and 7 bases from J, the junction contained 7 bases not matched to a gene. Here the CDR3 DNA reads TGTGCCAGCAGTTATCCCGGGACAGGGGGCTGGGAGCAGTACTTC. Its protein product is CASSYPGTGGWEQYF.

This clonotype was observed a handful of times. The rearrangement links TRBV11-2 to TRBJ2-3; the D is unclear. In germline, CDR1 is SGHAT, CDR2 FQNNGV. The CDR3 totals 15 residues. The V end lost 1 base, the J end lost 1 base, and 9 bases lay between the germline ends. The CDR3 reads CASSLGVRGTDTQYF. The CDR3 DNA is TGTGCCAGCAGCTTAGGGGTTAGGGGCACAGATACGCAGTATTTT.

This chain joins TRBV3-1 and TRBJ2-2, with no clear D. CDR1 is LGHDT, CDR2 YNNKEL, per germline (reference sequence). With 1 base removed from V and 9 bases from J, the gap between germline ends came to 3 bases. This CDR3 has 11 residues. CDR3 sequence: CASSQGWELFF. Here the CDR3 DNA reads TGTGCCAGCAGCCAAGGCTGGGAGCTGTTTTTT. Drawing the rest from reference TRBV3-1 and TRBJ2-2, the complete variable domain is DTAVSQTPKYLVTQMGNDKSIKCEQNLGHDTMYWYKQDSKKFLKIMFSYNNKELIINETVPNRFSPKSPDKAHLNLHINSLELGDSAVYFCASSQGWELFFGEGSRLTVL.

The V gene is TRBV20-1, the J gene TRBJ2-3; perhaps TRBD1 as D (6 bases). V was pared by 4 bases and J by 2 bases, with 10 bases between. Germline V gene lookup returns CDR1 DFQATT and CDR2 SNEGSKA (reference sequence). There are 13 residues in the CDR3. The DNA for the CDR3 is TGCAGTGCTACCGAGGGGGTCACAGATACGCAGTATTTT. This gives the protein CSATEGVTDTQYF.

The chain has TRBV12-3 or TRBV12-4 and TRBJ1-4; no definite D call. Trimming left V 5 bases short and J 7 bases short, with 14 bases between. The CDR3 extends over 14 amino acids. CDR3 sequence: CASSILPQSEKLFF. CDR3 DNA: TGTGCCAGCAGTATTCTACCTCAGAGTGAAAAACTGTTTTTT.